Each of the 24 T cell receptor beta chains below was sequenced from the same sample in a study of blood T cell repertoires in COVID-19. The repertoire was sequenced with immunoSEQ multiplex PCR; TCRdb's copy has only in-frame clones and lacks some. The sample records tens of thousands of clones, over 60% being singletons. The sequenced sample was peripheral blood. The receptors shown here come from a woman aged 65 to 85 with acute or convalescent COVID-19.

This clone was counted a single time. The CDR3 here is CASSSGGSYGYTF. In DNA, the CDR3 is TGTGCCAGCAGTTCGGGAGGGAGCTATGGCTACACCTTC. The chain combines TRBV28 with TRBJ1-2; D remains ambiguous. The CDR3 has 13 amino acids. Germline V CDR1 and CDR2: MDHEN, SYDVKM. Trimming cost V 4 bases and J 4 bases, with 10 bases left between them.

The V call is TRBV28, the J call TRBJ1-5, with 8 bases fitting TRBD1. The germline V gene has CDR1 MDHEN and CDR2 SYDVKM. This CDR3 contains 17 residues. Germline trimming cut 3 bases from V and 7 bases from J; bases unmatched to any gene: 14. The CDR3 DNA reads TGTGCCAGCAGTTTTGCGGGCAGGGGGCTTGGGGGACAGCCCCAGCATTTT. Residues: CASSFAGRGLGGQPQHF.

This chain connects TRBV7-6 to TRBJ1-2; D possibly corresponds to TRBD1 (6 bases). Trimming took off 5 bases at V and 3 bases at J, with 13 bases between the two ends. Per germline, CDR1 SGHVS and CDR2 FNYEAQ. The CDR3 runs to 14 residues. In DNA form, the CDR3 reads TGTGCCAGCAGCCCCGCGGGGGCGCACTATGGCTACACCTTC. Translated: CASSPAGAHYGYTF. Combining the CDR3 with reference TRBV7-6 and TRBJ1-2 gives the whole variable domain GAGVSQSPRYKVTKRGQDVALRCDPISGHVSLYWYRQALGQGPEFLTYFNYEAQQDKSGLPNDRFSAERPEGSISTLTIQRTEQRDSAMYRCASSPAGAHYGYTFGSGTRLTVV.

This clone appeared a few times. As DNA, the CDR3 is TGTGCCAGCTCACCCTCGCGGGATCAGCCCCAGCATTTT. Its translation is CASSPSRDQPQHF. The chain links TRBV18 to TRBJ1-5, with no clear D. Germline V gene data show CDR1 as KGHSH and CDR2 as LQKENI. V was clipped by 3 bases and J by 5 bases, with 8 bases between them. CDR3 size: 13 residues.

The chain employs TRBV14 and TRBJ1-1; possible D gene TRBD1, 5 bases. The germline V gene encodes CDR1 SGHDN and CDR2 FVKESK. V lost 4 bases and J 7 bases, leaving 13 bases between the germline ends. The CDR3 runs to 13 residues. The CDR3 protein is CASSLSGWGEAFF. The CDR3 DNA sequence: TGTGCCAGCAGCCTTTCAGGGTGGGGTGAAGCTTTCTTT.

This clone was picked up a small number of times. The rearrangement uses TRBV7-6 and TRBJ2-7; 10 bases align to TRBD1. CDR3 length: 15 residues. Germline CDR1 and CDR2: SGHVS and FNYEAQ. J lost 6 bases, V lost 2 bases, and 7 bases had no gene match. The DNA for the CDR3 is TGTGCCAGCAGCTTAACCCGGGACAGGGGAAGCGAGCAGTACTTC. The encoded protein is CASSLTRDRGSEQYF.

This sequence joins TRBV6-5 and TRBJ1-3, with D possibly matching TRBD1 (6 bases). The CDR3 has 13 amino acids. V shed 10 bases and J shed 8 bases, with 18 bases lying between them. Germline CDR1 reads MNHEY; CDR2 reads SVGAGI. The CDR3 region is CAIRSSDRDTIYF. The CDR3 DNA reads as TGTGCCATCCGTTCTTCGGACAGAGACACCATATATTTT.

The chain recombines TRBV9 with TRBJ2-4, with 9 bases matching TRBD1. The CDR3 contains 16 residues. Per the germline V gene, CDR1 is SGDLS and CDR2 is YYNGEE. J lost 8 bases, V lost 5 bases, and 14 bases had no gene match. The DNA of the CDR3 is TGTGCCAGCAGTAAAGACGGGACAGGGAACGGGGACATTCAGTACTTC. This encodes CASSKDGTGNGDIQYF.

The chain recombines TRBV12-3 or TRBV12-4 with TRBJ2-3, with TRBD2 matching over 7 bases. V shed 3 bases and J 3 bases; nucleotides not matched to a gene: 0. This CDR3 has 13 residues. The CDR3 reads CASSFGGTDTQYF. The CDR3 nucleotides are TGTGCCAGCAGTTTCGGGGGGACAGATACGCAGTATTTT.

This clone was seen more than once but under ten times. This chain connects TRBV28 to TRBJ1-3; D unresolved. The germline V gene has CDR1 MDHEN and CDR2 SYDVKM. The CDR3 loop spans 14 amino acids. V lost 6 bases and J lost 0, with 9 bases in between. CDR3 nucleotide sequence: TGTGCCAGCAGAACGGGGTTCTCTGGAAACACCATATATTTT. It specifies CASRTGFSGNTIYF. Combining the CDR3 with reference TRBV28 and TRBJ1-3 gives the whole variable domain DVKVTQSSRYLVKRTGEKVFLECVQDMDHENMFWYRQDPGLGLRLIYFSYDVKMKEKGDIPEGYSVSREKKERFSLILESASTNQTSMYLCASRTGFSGNTIYFGEGSWLTVV.

The V and J genes are TRBV28 and TRBJ1-4; 7 bases are a match to TRBD1. V shed 5 bases, J shed 7 bases, and the junction held 4 bases outside the gene matches. CDR1 and CDR2 from the germline V gene are MDHEN and SYDVKM. The CDR3 is 13 residues long. CDR3 amino acids: CASSPGDSEKLFF. For the CDR3, the DNA is TGTGCCAGCAGTCCGGGGGACAGTGAAAAACTGTTTTTT. Combining the CDR3 with reference TRBV28 and TRBJ1-4 gives the whole variable domain DVKVTQSSRYLVKRTGEKVFLECVQDMDHENMFWYRQDPGLGLRLIYFSYDVKMKEKGDIPEGYSVSREKKERFSLILESASTNQTSMYLCASSPGDSEKLFFGSGTQLSVL.

This rearrangement joins TRBV6-1 to TRBJ1-5; weak D call: TRBD1 (5 bases). Trimming stripped 3 bases from V and 9 bases from J, with 21 bases between. CDR1 MNHNS and CDR2 SASEGT come from the germline V gene. This CDR3 is 16 amino acids long. The CDR3 here is CASSDLLGHGAWPQHF. CDR3 coding DNA: TGTGCCAGCAGTGACCTGCTTGGACATGGGGCTTGGCCCCAGCATTTT.

This clone occurred a few times. J is TRBJ1-2 and V is TRBV6-6; 9 nucleotides agree with TRBD1. J was trimmed by 5 bases and V by 5 bases; bases with no gene match: 9. Per the germline V gene, CDR1 is MNHNY and CDR2 is SVGAGI (reference sequence). CDR3 length equals 15 residues. CDR3 loop: CASSRSLTGGYGYTF. The DNA of the CDR3 is TGTGCCAGCAGTCGATCCTTGACAGGGGGGTATGGCTACACCTTC.

This clone turned up a few times. This chain uses TRBV3-1 (or the pseudogene TRBV3-2) with TRBJ1-2, with D maybe TRBD1 (5 bases). In germline, CDR1 is LGHDT, CDR2 YNNKEL (reference sequence). The V gene lost 3 bases and the J gene lost 8 bases, with 16 bases spanning the gap. The CDR3 runs to 14 residues. As DNA, the CDR3 is TGTGCCAGCAGCCACAAAACAGGTGCCCGCGGCTACACCTTC. The encoded protein is CASSHKTGARGYTF.

V gene TRBV11-1 combines with J gene TRBJ1-1, with D uncertain. V lost 0 bases and J 3 bases, leaving 8 bases between the germline ends. Per germline, CDR1 SGHAT and CDR2 FQDESV (reference sequence). The CDR3 length is 14 residues. The CDR3 DNA reads as TGTGCCAGCAGCTTAGCCCCCCGAGACACTGAAGCTTTCTTT. Amino acid sequence: CASSLAPRDTEAFF.

The V gene is TRBV14, the J gene TRBJ1-3; D not certain. Trimming removed 4 bases from V and 4 bases from J, with 8 bases in between. The CDR3 sequence is 13 residues long. The V gene's germline CDR1 is SGHDN and CDR2 FVKESK. In nucleotides, the CDR3 is TGTGCCAGCAGCCCAAACTCAGGAAACACCATATATTTT. Translation gives CASSPNSGNTIYF.

The V and J genes are TRBV7-3 and TRBJ2-2; D unresolved. CDR3 size: 15 residues. V lost 4 bases and J lost 5, with 14 bases in between. The germline CDR1 and CDR2 sequences are SGHTA and FQGTGA. The CDR3 loop reads CASSSNPGTTGELFF. CDR3 nucleotides: TGTGCCAGCAGCTCCAATCCAGGAACGACCGGGGAGCTGTTTTTT.

The rearrangement joins TRBV27 to TRBJ2-3; D is unresolved. Germline V gene sequence: CDR1 MNHEY, CDR2 SMNVEV (reference sequence). The germline V and J ends were trimmed by 3 bases and 6 bases, with 10 bases remaining between them. CDR3 length: 13 amino acids. CDR3 bases: TGTGCCAGCAGTTTCAGTTCTTATGATACGCAGTATTTT. Its translation: CASSFSSYDTQYF.

This chain connects TRBV7-3 to TRBJ2-7, with TRBD2 matching 8 bases. Germline loops: CDR1 SGHTA, CDR2 FQGTGA. Trimming at V came to 5 bases and at J to 3 bases, leaving 9 bases not matched to a gene. CDR3 size: 15 residues. This CDR3 reads CASSLSGGRLYEQYF. The CDR3 nucleotides read TGTGCCAGCAGCCTTTCGGGGGGGCGCCTCTACGAGCAGTACTTC.

The chain carries TRBV3-1 (or the pseudogene TRBV3-2) and TRBJ1-5, with 7 bases that match TRBD1. Trimming removed 2 bases from V and 0 bases from J; junction bases left unmatched: 10. Germline lookup yields CDR1 LGHDT and CDR2 YNNKEL (reference sequence). The CDR3 runs to 18 residues. In DNA, the CDR3 is TGTGCCAGCAGCCAAAGGGGGCGGGTACAGAATAGCAATCAGCCCCAGCATTTT. It yields the protein CASSQRGRVQNSNQPQHF.

The chain carries TRBV19 and TRBJ2-2; 8 bases line up with TRBD2. The CDR3 has 16 amino acids. Germline lookup yields CDR1 LNHDA and CDR2 SQIVND (reference sequence). V trimming: 1 base; J trimming: 2 bases; junction bases outside the gene matches: 3. CDR3 in DNA: TGTGCCAGTAGTATAGCGGGAGGGACCAACACCGGGGAGCTGTTTTTT. Translating it yields CASSIAGGTNTGELFF.

The rearrangement uses TRBV7-2 and TRBJ2-5, with D tentatively TRBD1 (5 bases). The CDR3 contains 14 residues. CDR1 and CDR2 (germline): SGHTA, FQGNSA. The V and J ends lost 4 bases and 1 base respectively, with 10 bases between them. CDR3 in amino acids: CASSSQGRQETQYF. CDR3 DNA: TGTGCCAGCAGCTCTCAGGGTCGCCAAGAGACCCAGTACTTC.

The chain links TRBV18 to TRBJ2-5; possible D gene TRBD1, 7 bases. The germline gives CDR1 KGHSH, CDR2 LQKENI. This CDR3 is 14 amino acids long. V was clipped by 3 bases and J by 2 bases, with 10 bases between them. The CDR3: CASSPAGQQETQYF. For the CDR3, the DNA is TGTGCCAGCTCACCGGCGGGACAGCAAGAGACCCAGTACTTC.

In its sample, this clone was seen once. The chain has TRBV7-9 and TRBJ1-1, with no clear D. Germline values: CDR1 SEHNR, CDR2 FQNEAQ (reference sequence). V lost 1 base to trimming and J lost 1 base, with 7 bases between them. CDR3 length: 14 residues. CDR3 in amino acids: CASSLVRGNTEAFF. CDR3 DNA sequence: TGTGCCAGCAGCTTAGTGCGTGGGAACACTGAAGCTTTCTTT.